A selection of T cell receptor beta chains follows, all from one sample in a study of long-term antiretroviral therapy in people with HIV. TCRdb's copy holds only in-frame clones and misses some; the assay was immunoSEQ multiplex PCR. The sample records approximately 21,000 clones, around nine tenths being singletons. The sample here was unsorted PBMCs, taken 2.3 years after starting antiretroviral therapy. These receptors all stem from a man in his sixties with HIV. The CDR3 runs from the conserved cysteine through the conserved F or W. The D gene is left open where the match is weak. Size is omitted from some rows. Given values are once, few, many or a class for expanded clones.

d_call	clone_size	v_call	j_call	cdr3_nt	cdr3_aa
NA	NA	TRBV6-6	TRBJ2-7	TGTGCCAGCAGTTACACCCGGGAGAGCTCCTACGAGCAGTACTTC	CASSYTRESSYEQYF
NA	NA	TRBV5-1	TRBJ2-1	TGCGCCAGCAGCGACCGGGACGGGACTAATGAGCAGTTCTTC	CASSDRDGTNEQFF
NA	NA	TRBV4-3	TRBJ2-3	TGCGCCAGCAGCCAAGTCAGGGATAGCACAGATACGCAGTATTTT	CASSQVRDSTDTQYF
NA	NA	TRBV7-2	TRBJ1-6	TGTGCCAGCCTCATGTCCGGTAATTCACCCCTCCACTTT	CASLMSGNSPLHF
TRBD2	NA	TRBV10-1	TRBJ2-1	TGCGCCAGCAGTGAGTTAGCGGGAAGTTTGAACAATGAGCAGTTCTTC	CASSELAGSLNNEQFF
TRBD2	once	TRBV7-2	TRBJ2-1	TGTGCCAGCAGCTTCACTAGCGGGATCTACAATGAGCAGTTCTTC	CASSFTSGIYNEQFF
NA	NA	TRBV5-4	TRBJ1-1	TGTGCCAGCAGCTTGGGGGGCGGGAACACTGAAGCCTTCTTT	CASSLGGGNTEAFF
TRBD1	NA	TRBV5-1	TRBJ1-4	TGCGCCAGCAGCTTACCCTTTCGACAGGGAACTAATGAAAAACTGTTTTTT	CASSLPFRQGTNEKLFF
NA	NA	TRBV10-2	TRBJ1-3	TGCGCCAGCGCTATTGGAAACACCATATATTTT	CASAIGNTIYF
TRBD2	NA	TRBV30	TRBJ2-1	TGTGCCTGGAGCATGGGACTAGTAAATGAGCAGTTCTTC	CAWSMGLVNEQFF
NA	NA	TRBV19	TRBJ2-1	TGTGCCAGTAGTGTGTACCAGGGTAATGAGCAGTTCTTC	CASSVYQGNEQFF
NA	few	TRBV30	TRBJ2-7	TGTGCCTGGAGTCAGTCGCTCTCCTACGAGCAGTACTTC	CAWSQSLSYEQYF
NA	NA	TRBV2	TRBJ2-7	TGTGCCAGCACTGGGGACAACCCCTACGAGCAGTACTTC	CASTGDNPYEQYF
TRBD2	NA	TRBV2	TRBJ2-1	TGTGCCAGCAGTGGCGGGACTAGCGGGAGAGGTGAGCAGTTCTTC	CASSGGTSGRGEQFF
NA	NA	TRBV29-1	TRBJ2-1	TGCAGCGGCCTCGGCGTAGGGGAGTCCTACAATGAGCAGTTCTTC	CSGLGVGESYNEQFF
NA	NA	TRBV7-8	TRBJ2-4	TGTGCCAGCAGCTTAACAGGGCGGCATAACATTCAGTACTTC	CASSLTGRHNIQYF
NA	once	TRBV28	TRBJ1-1	TGTGCCAGCAGTTTATATAGCACTGAAGCTTTCTTT	CASSLYSTEAFF
NA	NA	TRBV11-3	TRBJ2-7	TGTGCCAGCAGCTTGAACAGTCAGTACGAGCAGTACTTC	CASSLNSQYEQYF
NA	NA	TRBV29-1	TRBJ1-1	TGCAGCGTTGAAGACAGCTCAGGGTGGACTGAAGCTTTCTTT	CSVEDSSGWTEAFF
NA	NA	TRBV6-6	TRBJ1-2	TGTGCCAGCACCAAGCGGGGCTCGGTCTATGGCTACACCTTC	CASTKRGSVYGYTF
NA	few	TRBV7-8	TRBJ1-6	TGTGCCAGCAGCCCTGGTGCAGCGAATTCACCCCTCCACTTT	CASSPGAANSPLHF
TRBD1	NA	TRBV5-1	TRBJ1-2	TGCGCCAGCAGCTACGACAGGGGTGCTGAAGGCTACACCTTC	CASSYDRGAEGYTF
NA	NA	TRBV7-9	TRBJ1-1	TGTGCCAGCAGCCTGTACATGAACACTGAAGCTTTCTTT	CASSLYMNTEAFF
TRBD2	NA	TRBV12-5	TRBJ2-1	TGTGCTAGTGGTTCCTCCCGGGGAACTAGCGGGAGGGTAGGAGCCTACAATGAGCAGTTCTTC	CASGSSRGTSGRVGAYNEQFF
TRBD2	once	TRBV6-5	TRBJ2-3	TGTGCCAGCAGTTACGGGGAGGGTAGCACAGATACGCAGTATTTT	CASSYGEGSTDTQYF
TRBD1	NA	TRBV6-5	TRBJ2-6	TGTGCCAGCAAAAATGGACAGGCTGGGGCCAACGTCCTGACTTTC	CASKNGQAGANVLTF
TRBD1	NA	TRBV11-2	TRBJ2-1	TGTGCCAGCAGCTTAGACAGGGGGCCTAACATTGAGCAGTTCTTC	CASSLDRGPNIEQFF
TRBD1	NA	TRBV5-1	TRBJ2-7	TGCGCCAGTGGACAGGACCAATACGAGCAGTACTTC	CASGQDQYEQYF
NA	NA	TRBV27	TRBJ1-4	TGTGCCACATGGGGCGGGGGCGAGGGTGAAAAACTGTTTTTT	CATWGGGEGEKLFF
NA	medium-sized	TRBV4-2	TRBJ1-2	TGTGCCAGCAGCCAAGAAGGGGCAGGAAATGGCTACACCTTC	CASSQEGAGNGYTF
TRBD1	NA	TRBV6-1	TRBJ2-3	TGTGCCAGCAGTGGGGGGACAGCCGCAGATACGCAGTATTTT	CASSGGTAADTQYF
TRBD1	NA	TRBV5-8	TRBJ2-5	TGTGCCAGCAGCTTGGGGGGGACAGGGATTTTGGAGACCCAGTACTTC	CASSLGGTGILETQYF
TRBD1	NA	TRBV15	TRBJ1-5	TGTGCCACCAGCCGCGGACAGGGGGAAGGTATTCAGCCCCAGCATTTT	CATSRGQGEGIQPQHF
TRBD2	once	TRBV7-6	TRBJ2-1	TGTGCCAGCAGCTTAGCAGGCGGGAGGGCAAATGAGCAGTTCTTC	CASSLAGGRANEQFF
NA	NA	TRBV6-5	TRBJ1-4	TGTGCCAGCAGTCCCTCCACGGAAAAACTGTTTTTT	CASSPSTEKLFF
TRBD1	NA	TRBV5-1	TRBJ1-5	TGCGCCAGCAGCCTGGGACAGGGGAATAGCAATCAGCCCCAGCATTTT	CASSLGQGNSNQPQHF
NA	NA	TRBV4-3	TRBJ1-2	TGCGCCAGCAGCCAAGATGTCGACGACAGGTTCTATGGCTACACCTTC	CASSQDVDDRFYGYTF
NA	NA	TRBV6-5	TRBJ2-7	TGTGCCAGCAGTTACTCAGGGACAATCGAGCAGTACTTC	CASSYSGTIEQYF
NA	NA	TRBV25-1	TRBJ2-7	TGTGCCAGCAGTGAAGGTGAGCAGTACTTC	CASSEGEQYF
NA	NA	TRBV29-1	TRBJ2-2	TGCAGCGTTTTGGGCCCCGAAAAAACGAACACCGGGGAGCTGTTTTTT	CSVLGPEKTNTGELFF
NA	NA	TRBV7-2	TRBJ1-6	TGTGCCAGCAGCGCGCACAGGGTAAAGAATTCATCCCTCCACTTT	CASSAHRVKNSSLHF
TRBD1	NA	TRBV4-2	TRBJ1-2	TGTGCCAGCAGCCCCTCTCGGCAGGGGGCATCTAACTATGGCTACACCTTC	CASSPSRQGASNYGYTF
NA	NA	TRBV11-2	TRBJ2-1	TGTGCCAGCAGCTCGACCCAGGGCTACAATGAGCAGTTCTTC	CASSSTQGYNEQFF
NA	NA	TRBV4-3	TRBJ2-6	TGCGCCAGCAGCCAAAACCCTCGGGGGGCATCTGGGGCCAACGTCCTGACTTTC	CASSQNPRGASGANVLTF
TRBD2	NA	TRBV11-2	TRBJ2-2	TGTGCCAGCAGCTTATTCTTGGGACTAGCGGGAAACACCGGGGAGCTGTTTTTT	CASSLFLGLAGNTGELFF
TRBD1	NA	TRBV4-1	TRBJ2-1	TGCGCCAGCAGCCGAGGCCAGGGGGCTGCCCTCCTCAATGAGCAGTTCTTC	CASSRGQGAALLNEQFF
TRBD2	NA	TRBV4-1	TRBJ2-3	TGCGCCAGCAGCCAAAGACTAGCGGGAGACCTTAGCGGAGATACGCAGTATTTT	CASSQRLAGDLSGDTQYF
NA	NA	TRBV19	TRBJ2-7	TGTGCCAGTAGTATAGGCCCGAGCTCCTACGAGCAGTACTTC	CASSIGPSSYEQYF
TRBD2	NA	TRBV9	TRBJ2-7	TGTGCCAGCAGCACAGGACTAGCGGGAGGCTACGAGCAGTACTTC	CASSTGLAGGYEQYF
NA	NA	TRBV28	TRBJ2-2	TGTGCCAGCAGTTTAGAAGGAGGGGACTTAAGCACCGGGGAGCTGTTTTTT	CASSLEGGDLSTGELFF
NA	NA	TRBV7-9	TRBJ1-1	TGTGCCAGCAGCCCTTGGGCGGGGGAAACTGAAGCTTTCTTT	CASSPWAGETEAFF
NA	once	TRBV5-3	TRBJ2-1	TGTGCCAGAAGCCCCTACCGTCCCCGACTCCAAAACAATGAGCAGTTCTTC	CARSPYRPRLQNNEQFF